A single sample gave rise to the 5 T cell receptor beta chains below, sequenced in a study of immune evolution from preneoplasia to lung adenocarcinoma. TCRdb's table, derived via immunoSEQ multiplex PCR, lists solely in-frame clones and lacks some. Of 9,000 to 10,000 clones listed, roughly four fifths are singletons. Sequenced: FFPE lung adenocarcinoma in situ tissue. The origin of the receptors is a person aged 70 to 85 with lung adenocarcinoma.

The rearrangement joins TRBV5-6 to TRBJ2-7; TRBD2 aligns across 8 bases. Germline V lookup: CDR1 SGHDT, CDR2 YYEEEE. The length of the CDR3 is 14 residues. J was trimmed by 4 bases and V by 6 bases; bases with no gene match: 9. CDR3 amino acids: CASTSTGGQYEQYF. The CDR3 DNA follows: TGTGCCAGCACCTCAACGGGGGGGCAGTACGAGCAGTACTTC.

This chain uses TRBV13 with TRBJ2-1; no definite D call. Germline CDR1 and CDR2: PRHDT and FYEKMQ (reference sequence). The CDR3 contains 13 residues. V gave up 2 bases and J gave up 9 bases, with 11 bases separating them. DNA for the CDR3: TGTGCCAGCAGCTTAAGGGCGGTCGGTGAGCAGTTCTTC. Translating it yields CASSLRAVGEQFF.

This clone appeared once. The rearrangement uses TRBV10-1 and TRBJ2-2; 9 bases are a match to TRBD1. CDR3 length: 17 residues. The ends lost 2 bases at V and 10 bases at J; junction bases unmatched: 14. The germline CDR1 and CDR2 sequences are WNHNN and SYGVQD (reference sequence). The CDR3 sequence is CASSEARKLTGGAELFF. The DNA for the CDR3 is TGCGCCAGCAGTGAGGCTCGAAAGCTGACAGGGGGAGCGGAGCTGTTTTTT.

V usage is TRBV10-3 and J usage is TRBJ2-3; D might be TRBD1 (5 bases). The CDR3 runs 12 residues. From germline, CDR1 is ENHRY and CDR2 SYGVKD. With 8 bases removed from V and 4 bases from J, the gap between germline ends came to 10 bases. DNA of the CDR3: TGTGCCATCTCAGAAGGGGCAGATACGCAGTATTTT. It yields the protein CAISEGADTQYF.

Only one count was recorded for this clone. CDR3 bases: TGTGCCAGCAGCCGAGTCTACTCAGATACCTACGAGCAGTACTTC. Its protein product is CASSRVYSDTYEQYF. The chain combines TRBV4-2 with TRBJ2-7; D remains ambiguous. This CDR3 has 15 amino acids. The V and J ends lost 4 bases and 2 bases respectively, with 15 bases between them. Per germline, CDR1 LGHNA and CDR2 YNFKEQ.